This T cell receptor (beta chain) emerged from a study of blood T cell repertoires in COVID-19. The method was immunoSEQ multiplex PCR; TCRdb's version includes in-frame clones alone and lacks a portion of them. The table includes approximately 300,000 clones, roughly 86% detected once. CDR1 and CDR2 (germline): SGHNT, YYREEE (reference sequence). The J segment lost 7 bases and the V segment lost 0 bases, leaving 19 bases of the junction unmatched. The CDR3 has 18 residues. This chain joins TRBV5-4 and TRBJ2-7; 7 bases align to TRBD2. The source material was peripheral blood. The sequence was obtained from a woman aged 45-60 years with acute or convalescent COVID-19. CDR3 loop: CASSLDLVASGGRREQYF. CDR3 DNA sequence: TGTGCCAGCAGCTTGGATCTGGTCGCTAGCGGCGGAAGAAGGGAGCAGTACTTC.